This TCR beta chain appears in the sequencing data of a study of T cells after yellow fever vaccination. Background on the study: Preparation used SMART-Seq v4 Ultra Low Input for the low-cell-number fractions.

Looked up from germline, CDR1 is DFQATT and CDR2 is SNEGSKA (reference sequence). The V gene lost 1 base and the J gene lost 5 bases, with 15 bases spanning the gap. The CDR3 has 14 residues. TCRdb reprocessed the 5' RACE reads with MiXCR, giving one entry per CDR3 protein. Of 400,000 to 450,000 distinct CDR3 sequences in the sample, under 20% were seen once. This chain connects TRBV20-1 to TRBJ2-7; tentatively, D is TRBD1 (6 bases). The origin of this receptor is a man aged 18 to 29 who received the YFV17D yellow fever vaccine. The sample here was PBMCs, taken before the yellow fever booster vaccination. The CDR3 sequence is CSARGTVRRDEQYF. CDR3 DNA: TGCAGTGCTAGAGGGACAGTCCGTCGGGACGAGCAGTACTTC.